The 27 T cell receptor beta chains below all came from one sample that was sequenced in a study of regulatory T cells in long-lasting Graves disease (TCRdb year 2021). The time point label, read with the paper, signifies: persistent/refractory GD, antithyroid drugs over 5 years with positive TRAb. For both TCR sequencing and RNA sequencing, RNA was extracted from PBMCs in TRIzol. The method behind the library was multiplex PCR. The sample was run on an Illumina HiSeq 4000. iRepertoire HTBI primers and Arm-PCR amplification of CDR3 regions were used to construct TCR beta libraries. The public reads were reprocessed in TCRdb via fastp at Q25 and MiXCR, keeping in-frame beta chains. Entries that share a CDR3 protein sequence are merged under the most common genes and DNA. The sample table contains over 350,000 distinct CDR3 sequences; only one count was recorded for less than 25% of them. The ten largest clones take up less than 25% of the sample.

The sequenced sample was peripheral blood mononuclear cells (PBMCs), obtained when the disease was refractory, from a patient treated with antithyroid drugs. All receptors come from a female donor with Graves disease.

This clonotype was seen a handful of times. This sequence joins TRBV19 and TRBJ2-3, with a possible D match to TRBD2 (6 bases). Germline V gene lookup returns CDR1 LNHDA and CDR2 SQIVND (reference sequence). The CDR3 contains 15 residues. The V end lost 6 bases, the J end lost 2 bases, and 15 bases lay between the germline ends. The CDR3 loop is CASSGTAGTTDTQYF. The CDR3 DNA reads TGTGCCAGTAGCGGCACCGCGGGGACCACAGATACGCAGTATTTT.

In its sample, this clonotype was seen a few times. The V call is TRBV6-1, the J call TRBJ2-4, with 8 bases that match TRBD1. The CDR3 is 17 residues long. Germline CDR1 is MNHNS and CDR2 is SASEGT. Trimming took 6 bases from V and 3 from J; bases not matched to a gene: 13. The CDR3 spells CASSSGAGGFFKNIQYF. The CDR3 DNA sequence: TGTGCCAGCAGCTCGGGCGCAGGGGGCTTTTTCAAAAACATTCAGTACTTC.

The rearrangement joins TRBV6-5 to TRBJ2-6; D not certain. This CDR3 region has 19 residues. With 4 bases removed from V and 0 bases from J, the gap between germline ends came to 19 bases. The germline V gene has CDR1 MNHEY and CDR2 SVGAGI. CDR3 bases: TGTGCCAGCAGTTTAGCCAGGAATATGGCGCTCTCTGGGGCCAACGTCCTGACTTTC. Protein sequence: CASSLARNMALSGANVLTF.

This rearrangement joins TRBV7-2 to TRBJ1-1; perhaps TRBD1 as D (5 bases). Germline CDR1 SGHTA, CDR2 FQGNSA. The CDR3 consists of 14 residues. V was trimmed by 3 bases and J by 1 base, leaving 9 bases between them. CDR3 residues: CASSFMRGNTEAFF. CDR3 in DNA: TGTGCCAGCAGCTTTATGAGGGGGAACACTGAAGCTTTCTTT.

The chain carries TRBV20-1 and TRBJ2-5, with 9 nucleotides matching TRBD2. Germline V gene data show CDR1 as DFQATT and CDR2 as SNEGSKA (reference sequence). The CDR3 totals 16 residues. The V segment lost 0 bases and the J segment 5 bases; nucleotides outside the gene matches: 10. The CDR3 region has the DNA TGCAGTGCTAGAGATCTGCTAGCGGGACTGGGGGAGACCCAGTACTTC. Translated, it gives CSARDLLAGLGETQYF.

For this clonotype: A single base separates this from a much larger clone, so it may be a read error. The rearrangement uses TRBV3-1 and TRBJ2-5, with D possibly TRBD1 on 5 matching bases. This CDR3 has 14 amino acids. V was clipped by 6 bases and J by 9 bases, with 20 bases between them. Germline V CDR1 and CDR2: LGHDT, YNNKEL (reference sequence). CDR3 coding DNA: TGTGCCAGCAGTTCCCTTTCTCCACCAGGGCCCCAGTACTTC. Its protein is CASSSLSPPGPQYF.

This clonotype came up many times. This chain connects TRBV6-1 to TRBJ1-1; D uncertain. V shed 9 bases and J shed 0 bases, with 11 bases lying between them. The germline V gene has CDR1 MNHNS and CDR2 SASEGT. This CDR3 region has 13 residues. The CDR3 sequence is CASFVGLNTEAFF. As DNA, the CDR3 is TGTGCCAGTTTTGTGGGGTTGAACACTGAAGCTTTCTTT.

This clonotype was counted between two and nine times. The J gene is TRBJ1-4, the V gene TRBV5-5; D may be TRBD1 (5 bases). V shed 3 bases and J shed 0 bases, with 9 bases lying between them. Looked up from germline, CDR1 is SGHKS and CDR2 is YYEKEE (reference sequence). The CDR3 loop spans 15 amino acids. The CDR3 is CASSWDRATNEKLFF. In DNA, the CDR3 is TGTGCCAGCAGCTGGGACCGTGCAACTAATGAAAAACTGTTTTTT.

The CDR3, as DNA: TGTGCCACCAGCAGAGATCGAGCTAACTATGGCTACACCTTC. It yields the protein CATSRDRANYGYTF. The chain is built from TRBV15 and TRBJ1-2; D is unclear. This CDR3 is 14 amino acids long. CDR1 is LNHNV, CDR2 YYDKDF, per germline (reference sequence). Between the trimmed V and J ends, which lost 0 bases and 0 bases, there was a span of 5 bases. Using reference TRBV15 and TRBJ1-2 for the parts outside the CDR3, the full variable domain is DAMVIQNPRYQVTQFGKPVTLSCSQTLNHNVMYWYQQKSSQAPKLLFHYYDKDFNNEADTPDNFQSRRPNTSFCFLDIRSPGLGDTAMYLCATSRDRANYGYTFGSGTRLTVV.

In its sample, this clonotype was seen many times. This chain connects TRBV2 to TRBJ1-1; D gene unclear. This CDR3 has 14 amino acids. The germline gives CDR1 SNHLY, CDR2 FYNNEI. Trimming cost V 1 base and J 5 bases, with 11 bases left between them. The DNA for the CDR3 is TGTGCCAGCAGTGAAGGGTGGGTAGTAACTGAAGCTTTCTTT. Encoded protein: CASSEGWVVTEAFF.

Only a few counts were recorded for this clonotype. The chain carries TRBV7-3 and TRBJ2-6; D is ambiguous. This CDR3 contains 15 residues. Germline V CDR1 and CDR2: SGHTA, FQGTGA. The V end lost 0 bases, the J end lost 0 bases, and 3 bases lay between the germline ends. CDR3: CASSLTSSGANVLTF. CDR3 DNA sequence: TGTGCCAGCAGCTTAACTAGCTCTGGGGCCAACGTCCTGACTTTC.

This clonotype has ten or more counts. The CDR3 sequence is CASSGTMNTEAFF. For the CDR3, the DNA is TGTGCCAGCAGCGGGACAATGAACACTGAAGCTTTCTTT. The chain is built from TRBV19 and TRBJ1-1, with D tentatively TRBD1 (6 bases). Germline loops: CDR1 LNHDA, CDR2 SQIVND (reference sequence). V shed 9 bases and J shed 0 bases, with 11 bases lying between them. The length of the CDR3 is 13 residues. The whole variable domain, filled in from reference TRBV19 and TRBJ1-1, reads DGGITQSPKYLFRKEGQNVTLSCEQNLNHDAMYWYRQDPGQGLRLIYYSQIVNDFQKGDIAEGYSVSREKKESFPLTVTSAQKNPTAFYLCASSGTMNTEAFFGQGTRLTVV.

This clonotype was recorded at least ten times. The V gene is TRBV29-1, the J gene TRBJ1-2; 10 nucleotides line up with TRBD1. The CDR3 totals 15 residues. Germline V gene data show CDR1 as SQVTM and CDR2 as ANQGSEA. J was trimmed by 4 bases and V by 6 bases; bases with no gene match: 11. CDR3 DNA sequence: TGCAGCGTGCAGGGGACAGGGGACGCTCTCTATGGCTACACCTTC. Translated: CSVQGTGDALYGYTF.

This clonotype has a handful of counts. One end of the junction does not line up with germline, which may come from a read error. V gene TRBV7-2 combines with J gene TRBJ2-7; D is unclear. CDR3 length equals 15 residues. From germline, CDR1 is SGHTA and CDR2 FQGNSA. The CDR3 region has the DNA TGCGCCAGCAGCCAAAAAAGCGCGGCTTCCTACGAGCAGTACTTC. Protein product: CASSQKSAASYEQYF.

The CDR3 spells CASSLPPGQGSYNEQFF. Written as DNA, the CDR3 is TGTGCCAGCAGCTTACCGCCGGGACAGGGTTCCTACAATGAGCAGTTCTTC. The chain carries TRBV7-9 and TRBJ2-1; 9 bases are shared with TRBD1. Germline loops: CDR1 SEHNR, CDR2 FQNEAQ (reference sequence). Trimming removed 2 bases from V and 1 base from J; junction bases left unmatched: 6. The CDR3 consists of 17 residues.

The CDR3 is CATRLPSRADRRRGTSYGYTF. As DNA, the CDR3 is TGTGCCACCCGACTCCCATCCCGCGCGGACAGGCGACGGGGCACTAGCTATGGCTACACCTTC. The rearrangement joins TRBV24-1 to TRBJ1-2; 7 nucleotides agree with TRBD1. Trimming took 9 bases from V and 4 from J; bases not matched to a gene: 31. This CDR3 is built from 21 residues. The germline gives CDR1 KGHDR, CDR2 SFDVKD.

As concerns this clonotype: This CDR3 is missing its conserved last phenylalanine or tryptophan, likely due to a read error. This sequence joins TRBV20-1 and TRBJ2-7; TRBD1 agrees at 11 bases. Germline values: CDR1 DFQATT, CDR2 SNEGSKA (reference sequence). The CDR3 length is 14 residues. Germline trimming cut 5 bases from V and 6 bases from J; bases unmatched to any gene: 9. This CDR3 is CSALPGTGGSEQYS. DNA of the CDR3: TGCAGTGCTCTTCCCGGGACAGGGGGTAGCGAGCAGTACTCC.

This clonotype appeared a few times. This chain links TRBV28 with TRBJ2-7; 7 nucleotides agree with TRBD2. The V gene's germline CDR1 is MDHEN and CDR2 SYDVKM. This CDR3 contains 13 residues. J lost 4 bases, V lost 8 bases, and 8 bases had no gene match. CDR3 DNA sequence: TGTGCCAGCGCCTTATTTAGCGGGTACGAGCAGTACTTC. This gives the protein CASALFSGYEQYF.

The chain joins TRBV9 to TRBJ2-2; the match to TRBD2 covers 9 bases. CDR1 and CDR2 from the germline V gene are SGDLS and YYNGEE. V shed 6 bases and J 7 bases; nucleotides not matched to a gene: 19. There are 18 residues in the CDR3. CDR3 sequence: CASNEAGERGRAIGELFF. CDR3 sequence (DNA): TGTGCCAGCAATGAGGCAGGGGAGCGCGGGAGGGCCATCGGGGAGCTGTTTTTT.

This clonotype was found many times. This CDR3 is CATTIGYQETQYF. In DNA, the CDR3 is TGTGCCACCACGATCGGCTACCAAGAGACCCAGTACTTC. V and J are TRBV15 and TRBJ2-5; the D is unclear. Per germline, CDR1 LNHNV and CDR2 YYDKDF (reference sequence). V gave up 7 bases and J gave up 0 bases, with 9 bases separating them. This CDR3 is built from 13 residues.

This clonotype was detected many times. The gene calls are TRBV28 and TRBJ2-7; D might be TRBD2 (5 bases). CDR1 and CDR2 from the germline V gene are MDHEN and SYDVKM. This CDR3 region has 15 residues. The V end lost 8 bases, the J end lost 2 bases, and 19 bases lay between the germline ends. The DNA of the CDR3 is TGTGCCAGCCTCCCGAGGGATTCCCGGGCCTACGAGCAGTACTTC. It codes for CASLPRDSRAYEQYF. Drawing the rest from reference TRBV28 and TRBJ2-7, the complete variable domain is DVKVTQSSRYLVKRTGEKVFLECVQDMDHENMFWYRQDPGLGLRLIYFSYDVKMKEKGDIPEGYSVSREKKERFSLILESASTNQTSMYLCASLPRDSRAYEQYFGPGTRLTVT.

This clonotype was seen ten or more times. The gene calls are TRBV2 and TRBJ1-5, with D unclear. Germline-derived CDR1 and CDR2 are SNHLY and FYNNEI. CDR3 length equals 13 residues. Trimming removed 4 bases at V and 7 bases at J, with 11 bases between. The CDR3 region is CASSGSLGQPQHF. The CDR3 coding sequence is TGTGCCAGCAGTGGCAGCCTGGGACAGCCCCAGCATTTT.

The table lists this clonotype with many counts. This rearrangement joins TRBV7-2 to TRBJ2-7, with 11 bases aligning to TRBD2. CDR1 is SGHTA and CDR2 is FQGNSA in the germline V gene. There are 15 residues in the CDR3. J was trimmed by 6 bases and V by 1 base; bases with no gene match: 5. The CDR3 DNA follows: TGTGCCAGCAGCTTAGATAGCGGGAGGGGGTCCGAGCAGTACTTC. The encoded protein is CASSLDSGRGSEQYF.

Many counts were recorded for this clonotype. The V gene is TRBV9, the J gene TRBJ1-4; D call uncertain. Germline-derived CDR1 and CDR2 are SGDLS and YYNGEE. The CDR3 is 13 amino acids. Trimming removed 4 bases from V and 8 bases from J, with 12 bases in between. As DNA, the CDR3 is TGTGCCAGCAGCCCCCACCCTATGGAAAAACTGTTTTTT. This codes for CASSPHPMEKLFF.

The chain couples TRBV13 to TRBJ1-1, with no clear D. Per the germline V gene, CDR1 is PRHDT and CDR2 is FYEKMQ (reference sequence). The CDR3 runs 14 residues. V was trimmed by 0 bases and J by 3 bases, leaving 8 bases between them. DNA for the CDR3: TGTGCCAGCAGCTTAGGTGAGCAGGACACTGAAGCTTTCTTT. Encoded protein: CASSLGEQDTEAFF. The full variable domain, completed using reference TRBV13 and TRBJ1-1, is AAGVIQSPRHLIKEKRETATLKCYPIPRHDTVYWYQQGPGQDPQFLISFYEKMQSDKGSIPDRFSAQQFSDYHSELNMSSLELGDSALYFCASSLGEQDTEAFFGQGTRLTVV.

This clonotype appeared a single time. The rearrangement uses TRBV28 and TRBJ1-1, with a possible D match to TRBD1 (6 bases). Germline loops: CDR1 MDHEN, CDR2 SYDVKM. The CDR3 runs 14 residues. Trimming took 6 bases from V and 1 from J, leaving 12 bases between them. The DNA for the CDR3 is TGTGCCAGCAGACGACAGGAGGGGAACACTGAAGCTTTCTTT. Residues: CASRRQEGNTEAFF. The complete variable domain, with remaining parts taken from reference TRBV28 and TRBJ1-1, reads DVKVTQSSRYLVKRTGEKVFLECVQDMDHENMFWYRQDPGLGLRLIYFSYDVKMKEKGDIPEGYSVSREKKERFSLILESASTNQTSMYLCASRRQEGNTEAFFGQGTRLTVV.

The sample holds many counts of this clonotype. The chain joins TRBV6-5 to TRBJ1-5; D gene unclear. The V gene lost 2 bases and the J gene lost 3 bases, with 8 bases spanning the gap. The germline CDR1 and CDR2 sequences are MNHEY and SVGAGI. This CDR3 contains 14 residues. CDR3 bases: TGTGCCAGCAGTTACACGGAATCCAATCAGCCCCAGCATTTT. Encoded protein: CASSYTESNQPQHF.